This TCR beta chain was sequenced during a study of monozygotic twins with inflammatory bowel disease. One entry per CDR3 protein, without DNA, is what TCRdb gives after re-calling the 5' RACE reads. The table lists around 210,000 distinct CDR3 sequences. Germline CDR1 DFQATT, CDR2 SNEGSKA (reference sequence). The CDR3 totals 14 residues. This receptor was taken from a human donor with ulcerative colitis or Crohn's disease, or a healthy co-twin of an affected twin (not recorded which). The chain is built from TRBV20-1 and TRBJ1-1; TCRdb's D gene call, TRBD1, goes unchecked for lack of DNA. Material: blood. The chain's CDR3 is CSARDVRGNTEAFF.